A single sample gave rise to the 27 T cell receptor beta chains below, sequenced in a study of T cell repertoires in cytomegalovirus infection. TCRdb redid the calling of the reads with MiXCR, one entry per CDR3 protein. Here the sample spans 200,000 to 250,000 distinct CDR3 sequences, about 38% being singletons. Their target antigens are unknown. The sequenced sample was CD8+ T cells from cultured PBMCs, obtained from culture after CMV antigen stimulation. These receptor sequences come from a human donor in good health (CMV status not recorded). Some clones in this sample may be carry-over from other donors' samples.

In the case of this clonotype: The junction shows a germline mismatch at one end, possibly a read error. This chain links TRBV7-2 with TRBJ2-3; D gene unclear. The CDR3 totals 14 residues. Germline assignment: CDR1 SGHTA and CDR2 FQGNSA. CDR3 bases: TGTGCAAGCAGCTTAGTCCCTAAAACGGATACGCAGTATTTT. Protein: CASSLVPKTDTQYF.

V gene TRBV12-3 or TRBV12-4 combines with J gene TRBJ1-2; the D is unclear. The CDR3 totals 11 residues. The V end lost 3 bases, the J end lost 11 bases, and 10 bases lay between the germline ends. CDR3 sequence: CASSFVGAYTF. Here the CDR3 DNA reads TGTGCCAGCAGTTTTGTCGGTGCATACACCTTC.

This clonotype was recorded many times. This rearrangement joins TRBV10-3 to TRBJ2-5; 7 nucleotides line up with TRBD1. Germline values: CDR1 ENHRY, CDR2 SYGVKD. The CDR3 runs 17 residues. With V trimmed by 0 bases and J by 0 bases, 7 bases remained unmatched. The CDR3 region has the DNA TGTGCCATCAGTGAGTCGAGTAGCAGGGGGTACCAAGAGACCCAGTACTTC. This encodes CAISESSSRGYQETQYF.

The rearrangement uses TRBV7-8 and TRBJ2-5; D possibly matches TRBD1 or TRBD2 (6 bases each). V gave up 3 bases and J gave up 5 bases, with 22 bases separating them. Per germline, CDR1 SGHVS and CDR2 FQNEAQ. The CDR3 sequence is 17 residues long. CDR3 bases: TGTGCCAGCAGCTTTAGGGGGATGCAGGGAGGTGTGGAGACCCAGTACTTC. Its protein product is CASSFRGMQGGVETQYF.

The rearrangement uses TRBV7-3 and TRBJ1-2, with a tentative D call TRBD1 (6 bases). Trimming took off 1 base at V and 5 bases at J, with 11 bases between the two ends. Germline loops: CDR1 SGHTA, CDR2 FQGTGA. The CDR3 is 14 residues long. Here the CDR3 reads CASSLNGGPYGYTF. The CDR3 DNA reads as TGTGCCAGCAGCTTAAACGGGGGGCCTTATGGCTACACCTTC.

V and J are TRBV7-8 and TRBJ2-5; 7 nucleotides align to TRBD2. This CDR3 has 14 amino acids. The ends lost 5 bases at V and 1 base at J; junction bases unmatched: 4. Germline CDR1 SGHVS, CDR2 FQNEAQ. The CDR3 sequence is CASSTRLAQETQYF. In DNA form, the CDR3 reads TGTGCCAGCAGCACCCGACTAGCCCAAGAGACCCAGTACTTC. Full variable domain (missing parts from reference TRBV7-8 and TRBJ2-5): GAGVSQSPRYKVAKRGQDVALRCDPISGHVSLFWYQQALGQGPEFLTYFQNEAQLDKSGLPSDRFFAERPEGSVSTLKIQRTQQEDSAVYLCASSTRLAQETQYFGPGTRLLVL.

The chain has TRBV27 and TRBJ1-1; TRBD1 might be the D (5 bases). The CDR3 is 11 amino acids. Germline loops: CDR1 MNHEY, CDR2 SMNVEV (reference sequence). V gave up 8 bases and J gave up 6 bases, with 10 bases separating them. CDR3 sequence (DNA): TGTGCCAGCCAGGGTTCGGCTGAAGCTTTCTTT. This encodes CASQGSAEAFF.

This clonotype was seen a handful of times. V and J are TRBV27 and TRBJ2-1; 10 nucleotides match TRBD2. The germline CDR1 and CDR2 sequences are MNHEY and SMNVEV (reference sequence). The ends lost 5 bases at V and 3 bases at J; junction bases unmatched: 10. This CDR3 has 17 residues. The CDR3 spells CASSPSGTSADYNEQFF. As DNA, the CDR3 is TGTGCCAGCAGTCCATCCGGGACTAGCGCCGACTACAATGAGCAGTTCTTC.

This sequence joins TRBV20-1 and TRBJ2-1, with D possibly matching TRBD1 (5 bases). From germline, CDR1 is DFQATT and CDR2 SNEGSKA (reference sequence). CDR3 length: 16 residues. The V gene lost 5 bases and the J gene lost 2 bases, with 19 bases spanning the gap. In DNA form, the CDR3 reads TGCAGTGCTCCCCGCCCGACAGACGTAACCTACAATGAGCAGTTCTTC. Translating gives CSAPRPTDVTYNEQFF.

The chain recombines TRBV4-1 with TRBJ2-1, with 7 bases lining up with TRBD2. Trimming at V came to 1 base and at J to 10 bases, leaving 7 bases not matched to a gene. CDR1 MGHRA and CDR2 YSYEKL come from the germline V gene. The CDR3 runs to 14 residues. For the CDR3, the DNA is TGCGCCAGCAGCCAAGGGACTAGAAGCAGCGAGCAGTTCTTC. Translating gives CASSQGTRSSEQFF.

About this clonotype itself: One end of the junction does not line up with germline, which may come from a read error. The rearrangement links TRBV7-6 to TRBJ1-4, with 8 bases fitting TRBD1. CDR1 SGHVS and CDR2 FNYEAQ come from the germline V gene. CDR3 length: 14 residues. The CDR3 region is CASSLGQAGEKLCF. DNA of the CDR3: TGTGCCAGCAGCCTGGGACAGGCGGGTGAAAAACTGTGTTTT.

V is TRBV20-1 and J is TRBJ2-7; a possible D gene is TRBD2 (5 bases). There are 13 residues in the CDR3. CDR1 DFQATT and CDR2 SNEGSKA come from the germline V gene (reference sequence). The V end was cut by 0 bases, the J end by 2 bases, with 8 bases between. The CDR3 sequence is CSARDIATYEQYF. The CDR3 coding sequence is TGCAGTGCTAGAGATATAGCGACCTACGAGCAGTACTTC.

This rearrangement joins TRBV6-5 to TRBJ1-1; 7 bases align to TRBD1. CDR1 MNHEY and CDR2 SVGAGI come from the germline V gene. J was trimmed by 3 bases and V by 7 bases; bases with no gene match: 8. This CDR3 is built from 14 residues. CDR3 in amino acids: CASKGGGADTEAFF. The DNA for the CDR3 is TGTGCCAGCAAAGGAGGGGGCGCGGACACTGAAGCTTTCTTT.

The chain carries TRBV27 and TRBJ1-5; possibly TRBD1 for D (5 bases). The CDR3 is 16 residues long. Germline V gene sequence: CDR1 MNHEY, CDR2 SMNVEV (reference sequence). Trimming took 5 bases from V and 1 from J, leaving 15 bases between them. The CDR3 loop reads CASSPSSGESNQPQHF. The CDR3 DNA is TGTGCCAGCAGTCCCTCGTCGGGGGAAAGCAATCAGCCCCAGCATTTT.

With regard to this clonotype: A clone one base away is much larger, so this may be a read error. This sequence joins TRBV7-8 and TRBJ1-1; unclear D gene. Germline-derived CDR1 and CDR2 are SGHVS and FQNEAQ. The CDR3 loop spans 16 amino acids. Trimming took off 1 base at V and 10 bases at J, with 22 bases between the two ends. CDR3 sequence: CASSLEQNFGKSVAFF. DNA of the CDR3: TGTGCCAGCAGCTTAGAGCAAAACTTTGGGAAATCTGTAGCTTTCTTT.

The chain is built from TRBV2 and TRBJ1-5; TRBD1 is a possible D gene (6 bases). Germline CDR1 reads SNHLY; CDR2 reads FYNNEI. The CDR3 runs to 14 residues. Trimming removed 7 bases from V and 3 bases from J, with 13 bases in between. CDR3: CASKEDSSNQPQHF. In nucleotides, the CDR3 is TGTGCCAGCAAAGAGGACAGCTCCAATCAGCCCCAGCATTTT.

The rearrangement uses TRBV9 and TRBJ2-6, with a weak D call TRBD2 (6 bases). V was clipped by 1 base and J by 1 base, with 18 bases between them. Germline loops: CDR1 SGDLS, CDR2 YYNGEE. The CDR3 covers 19 residues. The CDR3 coding sequence is TGTGCCAGCAGCGTATCCACTGGGCAGGAGGGGTCTGGGGCCAACGTCCTGACTTTC. Translated: CASSVSTGQEGSGANVLTF.

The J gene is TRBJ2-1, the V gene TRBV27; 7 positions match TRBD1. The CDR3 covers 14 residues. The V gene end was trimmed by 4 bases and the J gene end by 2 bases; junction bases not matched to a gene: 2. Germline CDR1 reads MNHEY; CDR2 reads SMNVEV (reference sequence). The CDR3 protein is CASSSTGTYNEQFF. The DNA for the CDR3 is TGTGCCAGCAGTTCGACAGGGACCTACAATGAGCAGTTCTTC.

This clonotype was observed a handful of times. The rearrangement links TRBV7-2 to TRBJ1-6, with D maybe TRBD1 (5 bases). Germline CDR1 is SGHTA and CDR2 is FQGNSA. Trimming took 7 bases from V and 0 from J, leaving 13 bases between them. There are 16 residues in the CDR3. CDR3: CASTPTASSYNSPLHF. The CDR3 bases are TGTGCCAGCACCCCGACAGCTAGCTCCTATAATTCACCCCTCCACTTT.

This chain connects TRBV12-3 or TRBV12-4 to TRBJ1-5, with D unresolved. With 5 bases removed from V and 1 base from J, the gap between germline ends came to 9 bases. The CDR3 contains 14 residues. The CDR3 sequence is CASSRTGSNQPQHF. The CDR3 DNA sequence: TGTGCCAGCAGTAGGACGGGAAGCAATCAGCCCCAGCATTTT.

CDR3 nucleotides: TGTGCCAGCAGTGAAGCGGGGGGCGGGAACACTGAAGCTTTCTTT. Translated: CASSEAGGGNTEAFF. The rearrangement links TRBV2 to TRBJ1-1; TRBD1 is a possible D gene (6 bases). Germline V gene data show CDR1 as SNHLY and CDR2 as FYNNEI. This CDR3 spans 15 amino acids. V lost 0 bases and J lost 1, with 9 bases in between.

The chain recombines TRBV7-4 with TRBJ2-1; 7 bases fit TRBD2. The germline V gene has CDR1 SGHVT and CDR2 SQSDAQ. This CDR3 contains 15 residues. Trimming removed 6 bases from V and 5 bases from J; junction bases left unmatched: 10. The CDR3 loop reads CASRVTGGTHNEQFF. DNA for the CDR3: TGTGCCAGCAGGGTGACCGGGGGGACTCACAATGAGCAGTTCTTC. The full variable domain, in which reference TRBV7-4 and TRBJ2-1 provide the parts outside the CDR3, is GAGVSQSPRYKVAKRGRDVALRCDSISGHVTLYWYRQTLGQGSEVLTYSQSDAQRDKSGRPSGRFSAERPERSVSTLKIQRTEQGDSAVYLCASRVTGGTHNEQFFGPGTRLTVL.

Details on this clonotype: A much larger clone sits a single nucleotide away, making a read error possible. This chain joins TRBV20-1 and TRBJ2-7, with TRBD1 as a possible D gene (6 bases). V lost 4 bases to trimming and J lost 3 bases, with 19 bases between them. This CDR3 spans 15 amino acids. Per germline, CDR1 DFQATT and CDR2 SNEGSKA (reference sequence). DNA for the CDR3: TGCAGTGCTACCCTACCCGACAGGAGACTCTACGAGCAGTACTTC. Amino acid sequence: CSATLPDRRLYEQYF.

The chain has TRBV28 and TRBJ2-5, with 11 positions matching TRBD2. Germline CDR1 MDHEN, CDR2 SYDVKM. The trim removed 5 bases at V and 0 bases at J, leaving 11 bases unmatched. This CDR3 contains 18 residues. The CDR3 spells CASSIQPGLAAYQETQYF. CDR3 DNA: TGTGCCAGCAGTATCCAACCGGGACTAGCGGCCTACCAAGAGACCCAGTACTTC.

This clonotype was found a few times. The chain uses TRBV7-2 and TRBJ1-3; no clear D. This CDR3 contains 18 residues. Germline V gene data show CDR1 as SGHTA and CDR2 as FQGNSA. The V and J ends lost 4 bases and 0 bases respectively, with 19 bases between them. The CDR3 protein is CASSSLPPIASSGNTIYF. Here the CDR3 DNA reads TGTGCCAGCAGCTCCCTCCCCCCTATTGCCAGCTCTGGAAACACCATATATTTT. The variable domain in full, completed from reference TRBV7-2 and TRBJ1-3, reads GAGVSQSPSNKVTEKGKDVELRCDPISGHTALYWYRQSLGQGLEFLIYFQGNSAPDKSGLPSDRFSAERTGGSVSTLTIQRTQQEDSAVYLCASSSLPPIASSGNTIYFGEGSWLTVV.

There are a few counts of this clonotype. The rearrangement uses TRBV9 and TRBJ2-6; D perhaps matches TRBD2 (5 bases). CDR3 length equals 17 residues. Trimming removed 6 bases at V and 5 bases at J, with 21 bases between. Germline V gene sequence: CDR1 SGDLS, CDR2 YYNGEE. CDR3 sequence (DNA): TGTGCCAGCACGAGCCCTGGACCGCTCGGGAGGGCCAACGTCCTGACTTTC. Protein: CASTSPGPLGRANVLTF.

This sequence joins TRBV28 and TRBJ2-3; 10 bases map to TRBD2. Germline V gene sequence: CDR1 MDHEN, CDR2 SYDVKM. This CDR3 spans 17 amino acids. V gave up 3 bases and J gave up 1 base; unmatched junction bases: 7. The CDR3 spells CASSFPHLAGGTDTQYF. The CDR3 region has the DNA TGTGCCAGCAGTTTCCCCCATCTAGCGGGAGGCACAGATACGCAGTATTTT.